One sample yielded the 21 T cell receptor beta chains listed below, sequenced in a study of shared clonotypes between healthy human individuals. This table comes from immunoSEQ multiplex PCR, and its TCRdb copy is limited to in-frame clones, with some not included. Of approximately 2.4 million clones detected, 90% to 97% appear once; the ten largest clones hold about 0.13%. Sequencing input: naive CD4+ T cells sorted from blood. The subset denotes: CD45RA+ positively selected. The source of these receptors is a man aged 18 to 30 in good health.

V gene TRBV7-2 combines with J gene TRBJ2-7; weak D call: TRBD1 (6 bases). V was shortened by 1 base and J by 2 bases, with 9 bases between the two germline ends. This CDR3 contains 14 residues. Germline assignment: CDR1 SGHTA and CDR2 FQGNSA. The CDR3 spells CASSLEQGPYEQYF. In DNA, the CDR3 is TGTGCCAGCAGCTTAGAACAGGGCCCCTACGAGCAGTACTTC.

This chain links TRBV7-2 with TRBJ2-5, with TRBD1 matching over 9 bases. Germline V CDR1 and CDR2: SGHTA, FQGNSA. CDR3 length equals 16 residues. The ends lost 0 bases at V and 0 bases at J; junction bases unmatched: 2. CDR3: CASSLAGTGHQETQYF. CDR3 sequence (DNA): TGTGCCAGCAGCTTAGCGGGGACAGGGCACCAAGAGACCCAGTACTTC.

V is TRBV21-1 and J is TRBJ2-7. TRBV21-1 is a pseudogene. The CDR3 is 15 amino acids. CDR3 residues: CASSTRRTVTYEQYF. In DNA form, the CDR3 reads TGTGCCAGCAGCACCCGGCGGACGGTGACCTACGAGCAGTACTTC.

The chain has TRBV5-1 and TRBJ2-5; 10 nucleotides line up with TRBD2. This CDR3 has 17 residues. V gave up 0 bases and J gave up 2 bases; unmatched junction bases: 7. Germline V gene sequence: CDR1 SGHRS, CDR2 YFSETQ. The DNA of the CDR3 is TGCGCCAGCAGCTTGGCGCTAAGGACTAGCGGACAAGAGACCCAGTACTTC. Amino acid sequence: CASSLALRTSGQETQYF.

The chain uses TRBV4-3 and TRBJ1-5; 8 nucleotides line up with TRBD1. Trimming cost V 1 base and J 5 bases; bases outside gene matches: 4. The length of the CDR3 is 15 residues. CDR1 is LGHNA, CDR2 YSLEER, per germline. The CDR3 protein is CASSQADRDDQPQHF. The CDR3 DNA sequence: TGCGCCAGCAGCCAAGCGGACAGGGATGATCAGCCCCAGCATTTT.

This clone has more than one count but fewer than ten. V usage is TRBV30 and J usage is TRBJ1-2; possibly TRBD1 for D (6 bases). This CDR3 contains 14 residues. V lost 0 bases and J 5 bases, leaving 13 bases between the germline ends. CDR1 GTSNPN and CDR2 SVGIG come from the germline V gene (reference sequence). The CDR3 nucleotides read TGTGCCTGGAGTGTCCAACAGGGCGGATATGGCTACACCTTC. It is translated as CAWSVQQGGYGYTF.

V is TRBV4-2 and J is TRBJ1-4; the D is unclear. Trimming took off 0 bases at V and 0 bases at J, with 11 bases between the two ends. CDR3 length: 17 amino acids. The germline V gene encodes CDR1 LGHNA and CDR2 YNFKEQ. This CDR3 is CASSQDLLQSTNEKLFF. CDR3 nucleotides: TGTGCCAGCAGCCAAGATCTTTTGCAGTCAACTAATGAAAAACTGTTTTTT.

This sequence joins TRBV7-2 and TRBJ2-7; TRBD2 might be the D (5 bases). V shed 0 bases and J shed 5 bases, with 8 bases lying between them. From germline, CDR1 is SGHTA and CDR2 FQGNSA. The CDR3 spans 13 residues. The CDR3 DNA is TGTGCCAGCAGCTTAGCGATGAGGGACGAGCAGTACTTC. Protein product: CASSLAMRDEQYF.

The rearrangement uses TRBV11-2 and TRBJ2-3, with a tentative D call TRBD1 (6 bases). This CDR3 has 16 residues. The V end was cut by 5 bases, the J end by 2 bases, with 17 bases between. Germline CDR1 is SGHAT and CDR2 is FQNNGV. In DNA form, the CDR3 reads TGTGCCAGCAGCCTACTGGCAGGGGCGACCACAGATACGCAGTATTTT. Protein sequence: CASSLLAGATTDTQYF.

The CDR3 reads CASSFEGETQYF. The CDR3, as DNA: TGTGCCAGCAGTTTCGAGGGAGAGACCCAGTACTTC. The genes are TRBV27 and TRBJ2-5; D possibly corresponds to TRBD2 (5 bases). Germline CDR1 and CDR2: MNHEY and SMNVEV (reference sequence). The V end was cut by 3 bases, the J end by 4 bases, with 6 bases between. This CDR3 has 12 residues.

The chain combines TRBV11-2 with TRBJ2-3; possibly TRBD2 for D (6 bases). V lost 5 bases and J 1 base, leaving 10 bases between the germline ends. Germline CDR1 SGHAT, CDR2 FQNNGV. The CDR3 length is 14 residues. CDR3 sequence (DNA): TGTGCCAGCAGCCCAGGACTACGCACAGATACGCAGTATTTT. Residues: CASSPGLRTDTQYF.

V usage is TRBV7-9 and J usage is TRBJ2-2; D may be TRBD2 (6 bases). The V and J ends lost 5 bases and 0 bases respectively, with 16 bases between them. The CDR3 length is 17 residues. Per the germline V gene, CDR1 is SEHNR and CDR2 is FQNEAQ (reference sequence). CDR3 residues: CASSPYGLIPNTGELFF. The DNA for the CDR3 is TGTGCCAGCAGCCCCTACGGACTAATTCCGAACACCGGGGAGCTGTTTTTT.

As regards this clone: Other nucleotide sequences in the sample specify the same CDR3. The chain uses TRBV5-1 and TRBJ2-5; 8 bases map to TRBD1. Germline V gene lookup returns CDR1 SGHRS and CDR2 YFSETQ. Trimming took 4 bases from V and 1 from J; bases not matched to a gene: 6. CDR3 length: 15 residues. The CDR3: CASSLATGVQETQYF. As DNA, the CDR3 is TGCGCCAGCAGCCTCGCGACAGGGGTCCAAGAGACCCAGTACTTC.

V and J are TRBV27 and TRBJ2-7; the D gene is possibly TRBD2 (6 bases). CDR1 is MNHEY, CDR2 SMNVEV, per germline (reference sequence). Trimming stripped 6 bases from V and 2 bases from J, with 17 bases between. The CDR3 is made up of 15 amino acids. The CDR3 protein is CASSFKVEGPYEQYF. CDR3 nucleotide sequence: TGTGCCAGCAGCTTTAAAGTGGAGGGGCCCTACGAGCAGTACTTC.

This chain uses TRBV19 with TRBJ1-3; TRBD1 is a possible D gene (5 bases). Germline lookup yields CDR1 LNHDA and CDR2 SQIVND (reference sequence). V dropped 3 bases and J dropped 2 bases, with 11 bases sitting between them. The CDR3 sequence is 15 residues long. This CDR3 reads CASSISQDTGNTIYF. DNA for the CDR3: TGTGCCAGTAGTATTTCCCAGGACACTGGAAACACCATATATTTT.

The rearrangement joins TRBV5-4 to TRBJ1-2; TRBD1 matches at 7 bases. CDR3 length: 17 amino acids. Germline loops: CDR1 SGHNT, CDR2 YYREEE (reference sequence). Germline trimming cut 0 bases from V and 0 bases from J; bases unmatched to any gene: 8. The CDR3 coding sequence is TGTGCCAGCAGCTTGGGGGCGACAGGGATAACTAACTATGGCTACACCTTC. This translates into CASSLGATGITNYGYTF. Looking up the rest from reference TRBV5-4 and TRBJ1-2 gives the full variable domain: ETGVTQSPTHLIKTRGQQVTLRCSSQSGHNTVSWYQQALGQGPQFIFQYYREEENGRGNFPPRFSGLQFPNYSSELNVNALELDDSALYLCASSLGATGITNYGYTFGSGTRLTVV.

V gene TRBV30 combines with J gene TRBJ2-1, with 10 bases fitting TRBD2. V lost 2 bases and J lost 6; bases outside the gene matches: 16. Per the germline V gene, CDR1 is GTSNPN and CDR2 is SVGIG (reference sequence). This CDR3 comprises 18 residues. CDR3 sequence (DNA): TGTGCCTGGAGTCGGTCGGGGTTGCTAGCGGGAGCGGCCAATGAGCAGTTCTTC. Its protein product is CAWSRSGLLAGAANEQFF. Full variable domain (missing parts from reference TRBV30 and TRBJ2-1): SQTIHQWPATLVQPVGSPLSLECTVEGTSNPNLYWYRQAAGRGLQLLFYSVGIGQISSEVPQNLSASRPQDRQFILSSKKLLLSDSGFYLCAWSRSGLLAGAANEQFFGPGTRLTVL.

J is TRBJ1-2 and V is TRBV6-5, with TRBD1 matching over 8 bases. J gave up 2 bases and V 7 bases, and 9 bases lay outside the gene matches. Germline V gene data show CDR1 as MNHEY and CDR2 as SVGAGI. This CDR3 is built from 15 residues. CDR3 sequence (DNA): TGTGCCAGCACTAGAGAAGGACAGGGAAACTATGGCTACACCTTC. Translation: CASTREGQGNYGYTF.

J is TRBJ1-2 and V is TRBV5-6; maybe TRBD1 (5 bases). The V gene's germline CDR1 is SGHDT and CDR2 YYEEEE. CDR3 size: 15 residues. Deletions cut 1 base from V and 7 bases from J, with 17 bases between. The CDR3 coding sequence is TGTGCCAGCAGCTTGTCATCGTCAGGGTTCCTTGGCTACACCTTC. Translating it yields CASSLSSSGFLGYTF.

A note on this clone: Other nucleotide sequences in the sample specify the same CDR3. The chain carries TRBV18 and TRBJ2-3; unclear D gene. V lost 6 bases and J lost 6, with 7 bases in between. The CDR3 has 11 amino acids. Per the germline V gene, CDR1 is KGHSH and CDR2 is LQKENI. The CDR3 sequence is CASSPQDTQYF. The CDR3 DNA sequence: TGTGCCAGCTCCCCCCAGGATACGCAGTATTTT.

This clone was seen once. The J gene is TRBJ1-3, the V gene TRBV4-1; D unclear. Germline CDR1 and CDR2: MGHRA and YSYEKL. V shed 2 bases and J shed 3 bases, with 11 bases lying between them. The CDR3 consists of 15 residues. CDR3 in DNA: TGCGCCAGCAGCCAAATCTTCGTAGGTGGAAACACCATATATTTT. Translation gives CASSQIFVGGNTIYF.